This T cell receptor beta chain came from a study of cytomegalovirus exposure and HLA in healthy donors. V lost 1 base to trimming and J lost 6 bases, with 6 bases between them. The CDR3 extends over 12 amino acids. The germline CDR1 and CDR2 sequences are SGDLS and YYNGEE. Study outcomes and limitations: Later analysis identified 15,000 to 20,000 TCR beta sequences associated with HLA alleles, using a false discovery rate threshold of 0.05. The authors confirmed in vitro that three CMV-associated chains were specific for CMV antigens. It was shown in a later analysis that HLA-associated TCR beta chains were more clonally expanded than other, equally common chains. It emerged from a later analysis that several of the most significant clusters appeared to be linked to common viral pathogens.

PCR involved 60 Vbeta and 13 Jbeta primers. The protocol was immunoSEQ multiplex PCR, while the TCRdb copy is restricted to in-frame clones and leaves out a portion. Found here are roughly 180,000 clones, approximately 83% of them singletons; the top ten hold roughly 10%. Turning to this clone: Its specificity is not known.

What was sequenced was PBMCs. The rearrangement uses TRBV9 and TRBJ2-3; D is uncertain. The sequence was collected from a man aged 18 to 30 in good health and CMV-seropositive. The CDR3: CASSVNGDTQYF. The CDR3 DNA reads as TGTGCCAGCAGCGTAAACGGGGATACGCAGTATTTT.